The 4 T cell receptor beta chains below come from one sample, sequenced in a study of metastatic and nonmetastatic thyroid tumors. All patients reached thyroid surgery having received no treatment beforehand. Through MiXCR, TCRdb re-clonotyped the PCR reads. The table lists around 20,000 clones, roughly 15% of them singletons. The specimen sequenced was blood. These receptors were collected from a female donor with papillary thyroid cancer or a benign thyroid nodule (not recorded which). Some clones in this sample may be carry-over from other donors' samples.

This clone was observed at least ten times. This chain uses TRBV6-2 or TRBV6-3 with TRBJ1-1, with 7 bases matching TRBD1. Germline assignment: CDR1 MNHEY and CDR2 SVGEGT. The CDR3 spans 12 residues. The ends lost 6 bases at V and 5 bases at J; junction bases unmatched: 3. The DNA of the CDR3 is TGTGCCAGCAGCTTACAGGGGACTGAAGCTTTCTTT. Its translation: CASSLQGTEAFF.

This clone was recorded once. V and J are TRBV11-2 and TRBJ2-2; 11 positions agree with TRBD2. With V trimmed by 1 base and J by 3 bases, 7 bases remained unmatched. The V gene's germline CDR1 is SGHAT and CDR2 FQNNGV. The CDR3 consists of 18 residues. The CDR3 loop is CASSLGQGTSGDTGELFF. CDR3 in DNA: TGTGCCAGCAGCTTAGGACAGGGGACTAGCGGAGACACCGGGGAGCTGTTTTTT.

The V gene is TRBV20-1, the J gene TRBJ1-1, with 8 bases identical to TRBD1. CDR1 is DFQATT and CDR2 is SNEGSKA in the germline V gene (reference sequence). The CDR3 contains 13 residues. CDR3 nucleotides: TGCAGAGTTCCTAACAGGGGGTCCCTTGAAGCTTTCTTT. This encodes CRVPNRGSLEAFF.

This clone appeared many times. This chain joins TRBV6-1 and TRBJ2-3; 9 bases agree with TRBD2. CDR1 is MNHNS and CDR2 is SASEGT in the germline V gene. Trimming cost V 3 bases and J 3 bases; bases outside gene matches: 7. This CDR3 is 16 amino acids long. The DNA of the CDR3 is TGTGCCAGCAGTGACTTGGCGGGAGGGCCAACAGATACGCAGTATTTT. Translating it yields CASSDLAGGPTDTQYF.